This T cell receptor (beta chain) stems from a study of T cell responses to AZD1222 COVID-19 vaccine. General study points: Every sample of the repertoires postdated the peak T cell response.

Points on this clone: The antigen is undetermined.

The germline V gene encodes CDR1 SGHRS and CDR2 YFSETQ. CDR3 size: 16 residues. The V gene lost 0 bases and the J gene lost 8 bases, with 15 bases spanning the gap. Some clones are missing from TCRdb's copy, which holds only in-frame ones; the method was immunoSEQ multiplex PCR. The profile shows 250,000 to 300,000 clones, roughly 93% of them singletons. The TCR was taken from an adult who received the AZD1222 COVID-19 vaccine. This rearrangement joins TRBV5-1 to TRBJ1-6, with D uncertain. The sample was peripheral blood, taken 28 days after the second AZD1222 dose. For the CDR3, the DNA is TGCGCCAGCAGCTTGGGTTTCGCGGGGTCGGATTCACCCCTCCACTTT. This codes for CASSLGFAGSDSPLHF.